This T cell receptor beta chain appears in the sequencing data of a study of T cell responses to AZD1222 COVID-19 vaccine. Study-wide context: It was second doses at about 4 or about 12 weeks that were pooled.

General observations from the study: Just 5 to 7 people given AZD1222 tested seropositive at baseline. Females outnumbered males among donors, who were mostly white British; clonal diversity was possibly underestimated. Unmutated variant regions reportedly attract nearly half of all spike-specific TCRs.

Details on this clone: Its target is not known.

The protocol was immunoSEQ multiplex PCR, while the TCRdb copy is restricted to in-frame clones and leaves out a portion. The table shows 120,000 or so clones, with less than 95% occurring only once. CDR3 length: 15 amino acids. V lost 3 bases and J lost 5, with 17 bases in between. The germline V gene has CDR1 SGDLS and CDR2 YYNGEE. The chain combines TRBV9 with TRBJ2-5; either TRBD1 or TRBD2 may supply D (6 bases each). The sequence was collected from an adult in good health. The source material was peripheral blood, sampled on day 0 of AZD1222 vaccination. CDR3 residues: CASSAEGHPGETQYF. In DNA form, the CDR3 reads TGTGCCAGCAGCGCGGAGGGACATCCTGGGGAGACCCAGTACTTC.